The clone carrying this T cell receptor (beta chain) was seen more than once but under ten times. Its matching antigen is unknown. The observed sequence ends 3 residues before the CDR3 terminus, with the missing tail filled in from the germline J gene. Only in-frame clones appear in the TCRdb table, and some are missing; sequencing was by immunoSEQ multiplex PCR. The sample lists tens of thousands of clones, none appearing once, the ten largest making up around 6%. Most patients and controls had Caucasian heritage. Replacement immunoglobulin had been given to every CVID subject for at least one year. The data are from a study of T cell clonality in common variable immunodeficiency. Study outcomes and limitations: Fewer deletions and N-nucleotide insertions were reportedly seen in common variable immunodeficiency TCR beta sequences.

Trimming at V came to 5 bases and at J to 4 bases, leaving 5 bases not matched to a gene. CDR3 size: 14 residues. CDR1 and CDR2 (germline): SGHTA, FQGNSA. The source material was peripheral blood mononuclear cells. The chain joins TRBV7-2 to TRBJ2-5; TRBD1 agrees at 9 bases. The sequence derives from a human donor with common variable immunodeficiency. Incomplete CDR3 DNA: TGTGCCAGCAGCCCGGGACAGGGAGGAGAGACC. It yields the protein CASSPGQGGET. The CDR3 in its entirety is CASSPGQGGETQYF. Combining the CDR3 with reference TRBV7-2 and TRBJ2-5 gives the whole variable domain GAGVSQSPSNKVTEKGKDVELRCDPISGHTALYWYRQSLGQGLEFLIYFQGNSAPDKSGLPSDRFSAERTGGSVSTLTIQRTQQEDSAVYLCASSPGQGGETQYFGPGTRLLVL.